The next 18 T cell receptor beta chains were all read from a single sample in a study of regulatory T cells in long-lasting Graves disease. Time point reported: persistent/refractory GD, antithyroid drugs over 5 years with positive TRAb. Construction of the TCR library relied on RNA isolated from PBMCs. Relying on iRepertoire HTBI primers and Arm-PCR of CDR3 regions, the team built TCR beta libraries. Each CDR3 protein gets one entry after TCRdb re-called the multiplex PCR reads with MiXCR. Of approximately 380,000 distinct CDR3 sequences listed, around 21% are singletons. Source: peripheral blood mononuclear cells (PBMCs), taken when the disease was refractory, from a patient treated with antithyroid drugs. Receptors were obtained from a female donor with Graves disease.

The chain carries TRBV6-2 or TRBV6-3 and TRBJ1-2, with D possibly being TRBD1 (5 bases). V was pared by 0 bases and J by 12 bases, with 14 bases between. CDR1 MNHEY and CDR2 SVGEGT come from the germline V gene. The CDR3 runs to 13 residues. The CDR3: CASSYSSPGTDTF. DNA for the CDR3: TGTGCCAGCAGTTACTCAAGTCCGGGGACCGACACCTTC.

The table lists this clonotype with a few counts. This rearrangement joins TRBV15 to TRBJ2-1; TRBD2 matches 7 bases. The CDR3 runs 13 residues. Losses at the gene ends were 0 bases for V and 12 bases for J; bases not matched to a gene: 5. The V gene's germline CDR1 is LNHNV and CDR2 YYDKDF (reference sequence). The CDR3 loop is CATSRDSSGGQFF. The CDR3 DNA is TGTGCCACCAGCAGAGACAGTTCGGGGGGGCAGTTCTTC.

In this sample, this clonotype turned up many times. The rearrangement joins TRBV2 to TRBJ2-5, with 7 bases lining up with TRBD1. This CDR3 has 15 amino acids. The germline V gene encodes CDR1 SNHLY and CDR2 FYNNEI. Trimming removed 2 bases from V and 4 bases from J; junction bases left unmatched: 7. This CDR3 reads CASSERQGWGETQYF. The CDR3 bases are TGTGCCAGCAGTGAAAGACAGGGTTGGGGAGAGACCCAGTACTTC.

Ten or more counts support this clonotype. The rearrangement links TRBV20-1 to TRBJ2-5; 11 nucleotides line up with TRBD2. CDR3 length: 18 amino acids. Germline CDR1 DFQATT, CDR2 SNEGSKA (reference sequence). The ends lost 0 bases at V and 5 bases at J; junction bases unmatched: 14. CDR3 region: CSARDIRASGRSGETQYF. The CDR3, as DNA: TGCAGTGCTAGAGATATTAGGGCTAGCGGGAGGAGCGGGGAGACCCAGTACTTC.

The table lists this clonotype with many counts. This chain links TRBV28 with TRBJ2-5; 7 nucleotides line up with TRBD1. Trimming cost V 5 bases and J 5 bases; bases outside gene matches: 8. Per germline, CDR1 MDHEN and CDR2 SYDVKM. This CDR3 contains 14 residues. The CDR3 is CASSGRQGDETQYF. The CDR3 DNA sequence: TGTGCCAGCAGTGGGAGACAGGGTGACGAGACCCAGTACTTC.

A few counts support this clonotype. This CDR3 is CASSVMGSLQPMSSYNSPLHF. CDR3 DNA sequence: TGTGCCAGCAGCGTAATGGGCAGCCTCCAACCCATGAGCTCCTATAATTCACCCCTCCACTTT. The genes are TRBV7-2 and TRBJ1-6; D is undetermined. CDR1 and CDR2 from the germline V gene are SGHTA and FQGNSA. Trimming took 5 bases from V and 0 from J, leaving 26 bases between them. The CDR3 length is 21 residues.

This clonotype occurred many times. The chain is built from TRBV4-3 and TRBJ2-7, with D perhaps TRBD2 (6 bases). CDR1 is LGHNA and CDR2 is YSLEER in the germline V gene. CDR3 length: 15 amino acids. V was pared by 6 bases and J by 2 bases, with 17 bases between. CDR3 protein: CASSRTISGAYEQYF. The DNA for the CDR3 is TGCGCCAGCAGTAGGACGATTAGCGGTGCCTACGAGCAGTACTTC.

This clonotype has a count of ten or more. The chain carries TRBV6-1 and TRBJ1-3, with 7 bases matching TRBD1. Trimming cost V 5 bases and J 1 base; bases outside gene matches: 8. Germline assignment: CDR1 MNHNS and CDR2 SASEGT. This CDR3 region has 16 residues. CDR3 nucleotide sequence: TGTGCCAGCAGTCAAACGACAGGGTGGTCTGGAAACACCATATATTTT. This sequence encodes CASSQTTGWSGNTIYF.

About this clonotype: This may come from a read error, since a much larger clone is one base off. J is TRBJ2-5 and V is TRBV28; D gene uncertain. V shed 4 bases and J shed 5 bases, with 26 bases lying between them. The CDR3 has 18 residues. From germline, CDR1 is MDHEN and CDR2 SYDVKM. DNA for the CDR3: TGTGCCAGCAGTTCCAAAAGTCGACACTCTCAGGTACCGGAGACCCAGTACTTC. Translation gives CASSSKSRHSQVPETQYF.

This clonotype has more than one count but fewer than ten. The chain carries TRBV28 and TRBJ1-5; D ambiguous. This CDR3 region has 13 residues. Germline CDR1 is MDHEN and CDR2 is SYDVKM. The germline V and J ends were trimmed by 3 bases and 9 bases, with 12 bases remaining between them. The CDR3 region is CASSFKSVSPQHF. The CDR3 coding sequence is TGTGCCAGCAGTTTCAAGTCGGTGTCGCCCCAGCATTTT.

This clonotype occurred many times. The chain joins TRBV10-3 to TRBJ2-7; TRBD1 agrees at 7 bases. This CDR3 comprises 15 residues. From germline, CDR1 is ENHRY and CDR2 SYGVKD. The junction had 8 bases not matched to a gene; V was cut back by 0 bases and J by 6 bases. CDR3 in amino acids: CAISESGQGVGEQYF. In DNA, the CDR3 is TGTGCCATCAGTGAGTCGGGCCAGGGGGTAGGCGAGCAGTACTTC.

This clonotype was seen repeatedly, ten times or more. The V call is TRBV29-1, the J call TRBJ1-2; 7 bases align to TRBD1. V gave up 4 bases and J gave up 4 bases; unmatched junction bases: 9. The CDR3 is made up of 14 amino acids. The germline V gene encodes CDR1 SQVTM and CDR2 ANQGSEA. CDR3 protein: CSVADLDRLYGYTF. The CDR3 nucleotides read TGCAGCGTTGCCGACCTGGACAGGCTCTATGGCTACACCTTC.

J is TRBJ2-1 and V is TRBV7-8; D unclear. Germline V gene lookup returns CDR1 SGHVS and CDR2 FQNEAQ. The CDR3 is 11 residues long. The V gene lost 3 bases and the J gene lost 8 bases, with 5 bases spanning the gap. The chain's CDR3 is CASSFRDEQFF. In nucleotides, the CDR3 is TGTGCCAGCAGCTTCCGTGATGAGCAGTTCTTC.

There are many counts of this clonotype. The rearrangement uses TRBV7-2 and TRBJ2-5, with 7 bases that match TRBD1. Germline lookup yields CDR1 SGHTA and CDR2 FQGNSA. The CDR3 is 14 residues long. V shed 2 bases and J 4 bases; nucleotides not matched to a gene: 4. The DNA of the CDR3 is TGTGCCAGCAGCTTATTGGACAGGTCAGAGACCCAGTACTTC. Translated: CASSLLDRSETQYF.

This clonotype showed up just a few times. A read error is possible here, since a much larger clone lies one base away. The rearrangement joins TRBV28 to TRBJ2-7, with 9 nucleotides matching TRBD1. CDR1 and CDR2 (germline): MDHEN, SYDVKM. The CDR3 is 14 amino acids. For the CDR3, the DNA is TGTGCCAGCAGTTTGGGGACAGGGAACTACGTGCAGTACTTC. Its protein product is CASSLGTGNYVQYF.

In DNA, the CDR3 is TGCGCCAGCAGTCCTATAGCGGGCGGCACAGATACGCAGTATTTT. Translating it yields CASSPIAGGTDTQYF. This chain links TRBV5-1 with TRBJ2-3; 7 bases agree with TRBD2. The CDR3 has 15 residues. In germline, CDR1 is SGHRS, CDR2 YFSETQ. J gave up 1 base and V 5 bases, and 7 bases lay outside the gene matches.

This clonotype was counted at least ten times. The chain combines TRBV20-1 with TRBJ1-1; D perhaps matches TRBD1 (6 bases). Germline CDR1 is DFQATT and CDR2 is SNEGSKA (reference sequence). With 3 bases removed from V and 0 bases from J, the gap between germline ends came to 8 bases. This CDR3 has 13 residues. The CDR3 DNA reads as TGCAGTGCTAGCGGACAGATGAACACTGAAGCTTTCTTT. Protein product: CSASGQMNTEAFF.

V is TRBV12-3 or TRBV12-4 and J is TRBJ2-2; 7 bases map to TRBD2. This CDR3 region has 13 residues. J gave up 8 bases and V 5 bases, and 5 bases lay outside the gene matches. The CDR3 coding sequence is TGTGCCAGCAGTCCAGGGAGGGAGGGGGAGCTGTTTTTT. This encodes CASSPGREGELFF.